These 5 T cell receptor beta chains came from one sample sequenced in a study of long-term antiretroviral therapy in people with HIV (dated by TCRdb to 2021 to 2024). The immunoSEQ hsTCRB v3.0 assay was used at survey level resolution to sequence the TRB variable region. TCRdb stores this immuneACCESS table with in-frame sequences only. Part of the clones is absent; in the studies checked, under half of the shortfall reflects unresolved V genes, and no reason is known for the rest. Here the sample has roughly 23,000 clones; approximately 80% occur a single time. The top ten hold approximately 20% of the sample. The source material was unsorted PBMCs, sampled 0.1 years before starting antiretroviral therapy. The receptors shown here come from a man between 18 and 35 years old with HIV.

The gene calls are TRBV10-3 and TRBJ2-1; 13 nucleotides match TRBD2. The CDR3 consists of 17 residues. The J segment lost 9 bases and the V segment lost 9 bases, leaving 17 bases of the junction unmatched. Per germline, CDR1 ENHRY and CDR2 SYGVKD. The CDR3 DNA reads TGTGCCATGGCCCCCCTACTAGCGGGAGGGCCTAGCGTTGAGCAGTTCTTC. Its protein is CAMAPLLAGGPSVEQFF.

The V gene is TRBV7-9, the J gene TRBJ2-3; D perhaps matches TRBD1 (6 bases). Trimming shortened V by 2 bases and J by 2 bases, and 14 bases separated the two germline ends. CDR3 size: 16 residues. CDR1 is SEHNR and CDR2 is FQNEAQ in the germline V gene (reference sequence). The CDR3 region has the DNA TGTGCCAGCAGCTTACGTCTGGGGGCCGTCACAGATACGCAGTATTTT. Translating it yields CASSLRLGAVTDTQYF.

This clone was seen a single time. The V and J genes are TRBV6-5 and TRBJ1-1; 9 positions match TRBD1. J gave up 4 bases and V 2 bases, and 2 bases lay outside the gene matches. The CDR3 spans 14 residues. Germline loops: CDR1 MNHEY, CDR2 SVGAGI. As DNA, the CDR3 is TGTGCCAGCAGTTACGGGACAGGGACCACTGAAGCTTTCTTT. Translation gives CASSYGTGTTEAFF.

The chain employs TRBV9 and TRBJ1-6, with D perhaps matching TRBD1 (5 bases). The CDR3 runs 16 residues. CDR1 and CDR2 from the germline V gene are SGDLS and YYNGEE. The ends were cut back, 3 bases at V and 4 bases at J, with 14 bases in the middle. The CDR3, as DNA: TGTGCCAGCAGCGATCCCAGGGCCGATTATAATTCACCCCTCCACTTT. As protein: CASSDPRADYNSPLHF.

V and J are TRBV28 and TRBJ2-1; TRBD2 matches 9 bases. CDR1 and CDR2 (germline): MDHEN, SYDVKM. This CDR3 spans 13 amino acids. The trim removed 10 bases at V and 4 bases at J, leaving 5 bases unmatched. The CDR3 protein is CATSSGIYNEQFF. The CDR3 DNA follows: TGTGCCACCTCTAGCGGGATATACAATGAGCAGTTCTTC.